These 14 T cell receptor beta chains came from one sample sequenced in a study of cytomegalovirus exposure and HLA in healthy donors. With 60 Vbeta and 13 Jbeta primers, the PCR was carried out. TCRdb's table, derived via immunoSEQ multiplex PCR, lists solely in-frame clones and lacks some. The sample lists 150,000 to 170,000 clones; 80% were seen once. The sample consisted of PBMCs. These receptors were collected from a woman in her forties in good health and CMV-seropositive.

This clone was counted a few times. CDR3 amino acids: CAWRGGQLQFEQFF. CDR3 coding DNA: TGTGCCTGGAGAGGCGGACAGCTACAATTTGAGCAGTTCTTC. This chain uses TRBV30 with TRBJ2-1; possible D gene TRBD1, 6 bases. Germline assignment: CDR1 GTSNPN and CDR2 SVGIG (reference sequence). V gave up 3 bases and J gave up 9 bases, with 18 bases separating them. CDR3 size: 14 residues.

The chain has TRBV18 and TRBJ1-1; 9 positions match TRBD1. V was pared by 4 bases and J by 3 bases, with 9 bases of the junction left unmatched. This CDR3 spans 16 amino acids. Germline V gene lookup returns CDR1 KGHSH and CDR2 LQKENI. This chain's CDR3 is CASSLGTGIGDTEAFF. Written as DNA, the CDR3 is TGTGCCAGCTCACTTGGGACAGGGATCGGGGACACTGAAGCTTTCTTT.

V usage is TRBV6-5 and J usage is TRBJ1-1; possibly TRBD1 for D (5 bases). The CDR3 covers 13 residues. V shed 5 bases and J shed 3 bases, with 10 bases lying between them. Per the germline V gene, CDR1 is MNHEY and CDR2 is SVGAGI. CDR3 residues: CASSRRGYTEAFF. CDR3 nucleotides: TGTGCCAGCAGTAGAAGGGGTTACACTGAAGCTTTCTTT.

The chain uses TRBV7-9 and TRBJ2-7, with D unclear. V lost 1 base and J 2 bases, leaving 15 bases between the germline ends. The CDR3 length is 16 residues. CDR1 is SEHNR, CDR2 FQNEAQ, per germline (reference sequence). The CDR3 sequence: CASSLEFLGLTYEQYF. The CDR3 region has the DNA TGTGCCAGCAGCTTAGAGTTTTTGGGCCTAACCTACGAGCAGTACTTC.

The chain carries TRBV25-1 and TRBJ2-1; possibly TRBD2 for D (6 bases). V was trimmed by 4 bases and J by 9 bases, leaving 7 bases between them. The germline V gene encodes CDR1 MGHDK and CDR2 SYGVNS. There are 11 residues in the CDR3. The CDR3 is CASSGGGEQFF. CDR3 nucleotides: TGTGCCAGCAGTGGGGGAGGTGAGCAGTTCTTC.

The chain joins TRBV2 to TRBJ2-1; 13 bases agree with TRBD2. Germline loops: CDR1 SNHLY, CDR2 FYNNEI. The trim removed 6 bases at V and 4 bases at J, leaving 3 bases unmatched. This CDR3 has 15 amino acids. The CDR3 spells CASRGTSGMYNEQFF. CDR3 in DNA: TGTGCCAGCAGGGGGACTAGCGGGATGTACAATGAGCAGTTCTTC.

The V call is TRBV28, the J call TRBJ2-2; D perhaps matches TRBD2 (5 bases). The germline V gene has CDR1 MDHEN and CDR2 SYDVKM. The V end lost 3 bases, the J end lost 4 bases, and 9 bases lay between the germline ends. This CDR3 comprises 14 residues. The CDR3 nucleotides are TGTGCCAGCAGTTTGAGCGGCACCACCGGGGAGCTGTTTTTT. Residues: CASSLSGTTGELFF.

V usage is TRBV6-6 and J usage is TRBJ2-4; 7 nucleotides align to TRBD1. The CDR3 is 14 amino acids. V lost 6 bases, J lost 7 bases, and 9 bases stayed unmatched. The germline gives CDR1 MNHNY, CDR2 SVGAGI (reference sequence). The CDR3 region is CASRRQGSENIQYF. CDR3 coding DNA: TGTGCCAGCAGACGACAGGGTTCAGAGAACATTCAGTACTTC.

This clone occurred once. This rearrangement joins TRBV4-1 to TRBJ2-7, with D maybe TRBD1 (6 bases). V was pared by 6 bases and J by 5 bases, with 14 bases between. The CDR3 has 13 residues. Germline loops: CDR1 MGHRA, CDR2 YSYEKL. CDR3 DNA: TGCGCCAGCAGAGGGGGTACAAGCGACGAGCAGTACTTC. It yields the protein CASRGGTSDEQYF.

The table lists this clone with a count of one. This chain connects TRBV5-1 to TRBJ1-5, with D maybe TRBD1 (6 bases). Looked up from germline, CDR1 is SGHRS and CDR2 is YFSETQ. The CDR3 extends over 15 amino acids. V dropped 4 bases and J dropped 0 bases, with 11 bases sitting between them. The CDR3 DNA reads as TGCGCCAGCAGCCCCCTGGACAGTAGCAATCAGCCCCAGCATTTT. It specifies CASSPLDSSNQPQHF.

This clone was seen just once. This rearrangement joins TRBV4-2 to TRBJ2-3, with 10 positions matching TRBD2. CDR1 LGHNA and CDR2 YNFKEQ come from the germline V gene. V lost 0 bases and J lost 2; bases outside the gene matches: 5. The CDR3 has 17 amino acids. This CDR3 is CASSQELAGGNTDTQYF. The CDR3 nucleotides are TGTGCCAGCAGCCAAGAATTAGCGGGAGGCAACACAGATACGCAGTATTTT.

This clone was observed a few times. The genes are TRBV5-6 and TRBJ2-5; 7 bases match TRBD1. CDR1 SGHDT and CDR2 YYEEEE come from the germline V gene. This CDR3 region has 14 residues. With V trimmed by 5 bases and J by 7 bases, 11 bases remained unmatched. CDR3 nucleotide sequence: TGTGCCAGCAGTGGACAGGCACTATTTGGGACCCAGTACTTC. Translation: CASSGQALFGTQYF.

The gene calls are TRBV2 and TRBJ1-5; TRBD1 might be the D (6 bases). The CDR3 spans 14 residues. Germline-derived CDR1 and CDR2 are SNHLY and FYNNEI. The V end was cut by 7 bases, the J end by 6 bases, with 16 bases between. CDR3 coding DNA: TGTGCCAGCACTCGAGGCAGGGGCGGTCAGCCCCAGCATTTT. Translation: CASTRGRGGQPQHF. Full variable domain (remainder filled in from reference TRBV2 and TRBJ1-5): EPEVTQTPSHQVTQMGQEVILRCVPISNHLYFYWYRQILGQKVEFLVSFYNNEISEKSEIFDDQFSVERPDGSNFTLKIRSTKLEDSAMYFCASTRGRGGQPQHFGDGTRLSIL.

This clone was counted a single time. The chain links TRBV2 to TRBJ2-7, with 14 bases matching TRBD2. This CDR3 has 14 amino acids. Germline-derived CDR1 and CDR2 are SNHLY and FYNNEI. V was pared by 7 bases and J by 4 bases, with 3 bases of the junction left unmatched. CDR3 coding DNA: TGTGCCAGCAAGAGACTAGCGGGAGGGTACGAGCAGTACTTC. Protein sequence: CASKRLAGGYEQYF.